A selection of T cell receptor beta chains follows, all from one sample in a study of OX40 agonist ivuxolimab in advanced cancers. Method: immunoSEQ multiplex PCR; TCRdb's copy keeps in-frame clones and lacks some. The table has 65,000 to 80,000 clones, about 90% seen once. The sample in question was CD4+ or CD8+ T cells sorted from blood, obtained in a trial of the OX40 agonist ivuxolimab. The receptor source for this set is an adult with an advanced solid tumor such as melanoma, head and neck, liver or kidney cancer. The CDR3 runs from the conserved cysteine through the conserved F or W. A D gene is named only where the DNA matches it firmly. Not all rows give a size; the values are once, few, many and, for expanded clones, a class.

J | V | size | D | DNA | CDR3
TRBJ2-1 | TRBV10-3 | - | TRBD1 | TGTGCCATCTCACAACAGGGGGCCTACAATGAGCAGTTCTTC | CAISQQGAYNEQFF
TRBJ1-6 | TRBV7-1 | - | TRBD1 | TGTGCCAGCAGCGCTCACCGACAGGGGCCTAATTCACCCCTCCACTTT | CASSAHRQGPNSPLHF
TRBJ2-7 | TRBV6-5 | - | - | TGTGCCAGCAGTTACTCGAACGAGCAGTACTTC | CASSYSNEQYF
TRBJ2-1 | TRBV25-1 | - | TRBD1 | TGTGCCAGCAGTGGATCGACAGGGCCCCACTACAATGAGCAGTTCTTC | CASSGSTGPHYNEQFF
TRBJ2-7 | TRBV7-6 | once | TRBD2 | TGTGCCAGCAGCCTACTAGCGGGAGGCTCCTACGAGCAGTACTTC | CASSLLAGGSYEQYF
TRBJ1-1 | TRBV27 | - | - | TGTGCCAGCAGTTTAACCAGGGGCGGGCCCCTACTTGAAGCTTTCTTT | CASSLTRGGPLLEAFF
TRBJ1-6 | TRBV5-1 | - | - | TGCGCCTCCCCCTTGGGGGACGAGGTGAGGTCGTCACCCCTCCACTTT | CASPLGDEVRSSPLHF
TRBJ1-5 | TRBV19 | - | - | TGTGCCAGTACTTGGGGGGGGCAGGGGCAGCCCCAGCATTTT | CASTWGGQGQPQHF
TRBJ1-1 | TRBV13 | - | - | TGTGCCAGCAGCTCGGGGATGGGACTTGGAGCTTTCTTT | CASSSGMGLGAFF
TRBJ1-2 | TRBV2 | - | - | TGTGCCAGCCAGGGACTCCCGAACGGCTACACCTTC | CASQGLPNGYTF
TRBJ2-7 | TRBV6-5 | - | - | TGTGCCAGCAGTTACTCTGTGGGGGAGTCGGCCTACGAGCAGTACTTC | CASSYSVGESAYEQYF
TRBJ1-1 | TRBV13 | - | - | TGTGCCAGCAGCTTAGGGGCAGGGAGTGACACTGAAGCTTTCTTT | CASSLGAGSDTEAFF
TRBJ1-2 | TRBV9 | - | - | TGTGCCAGCAGCGTAGGGTCGGGGGCTAAGGGCTACACCTTC | CASSVGSGAKGYTF
TRBJ2-2 | TRBV9 | few | TRBD2 | TGTGCCAGCAGCCATACAGGGACTAGCAATGTAGGGGAGCTGTTTTTT | CASSHTGTSNVGELFF
TRBJ2-7 | TRBV12-5 | - | TRBD2 | TGTGCTAGTGGTCCACAACAAGGACTAGCGGGGGGGCCATCCTACGAGCAGTACTTC | CASGPQQGLAGGPSYEQYF
TRBJ1-2 | TRBV10-3 | - | TRBD1 | TGTGCCATCAGTGAAACAGGGGATGGTTCTAACTATGGCTACACCTTC | CAISETGDGSNYGYTF
TRBJ1-4 | TRBV30 | - | - | TGTGCCTTTGGACAGCTTAATGAAAAACTGTTTTTT | CAFGQLNEKLFF
TRBJ1-1 | TRBV6-5 | - | - | TGTGCCAGCACCGAAAGGGGGGTCCCTGAAGCTTTCTTT | CASTERGVPEAFF
TRBJ1-1 | TRBV7-3 | - | TRBD1 | TGTGCCAGCAGCTTAAATTCGGGGGACAGGGGAACTGAAGCTTTCTTT | CASSLNSGDRGTEAFF
TRBJ1-2 | TRBV11-2 | - | - | TGTGCCAGCAGCTTCACCGCCGGCCCCGGGATCGGGTATGGCTACACCTTC | CASSFTAGPGIGYGYTF
TRBJ2-2 | TRBV7-2 | - | TRBD2 | TGTGCCAGCAGCTTCCTAGCGGGGGGCGTCGCCGGGGAGCTGTTTTTT | CASSFLAGGVAGELFF
TRBJ2-1 | TRBV11-2 | - | - | TGTGCCAGCAGCCCCAGGTCCGATGAGCAGTTCTTC | CASSPRSDEQFF
TRBJ2-2 | TRBV11-2 | - | TRBD1 | TGTGCCAGCAGCTTAGAATATGGGACAGGGGAGACCGGGGAGCTGTTTTTT | CASSLEYGTGETGELFF
TRBJ2-3 | TRBV4-2 | - | TRBD1 | TGTGCCAGCAGCCAAGATTTCGAAACGATCGACAGGGGGCCAGATACGCAGTATTTT | CASSQDFETIDRGPDTQYF
TRBJ2-3 | TRBV5-8 | - | TRBD1 | TGTGCCAGCAGCTTTGACAGGGGGCGCGTCGATACGCAGTATTTT | CASSFDRGRVDTQYF
TRBJ1-2 | TRBV7-2 | - | - | TGTGCCAGCAGCTTAAGGAATCCCCAGCACTCCAACTATGGCTACACCTTC | CASSLRNPQHSNYGYTF
TRBJ1-1 | TRBV25-1 | - | - | TGTGCCAGCAGTGACGCTCCGAGCTGGGGCACTGAAGCTTTCTTT | CASSDAPSWGTEAFF
TRBJ2-7 | TRBV7-9 | - | - | TGTGCCAGCAGCCAGGACAGCCCTGCCTACGAGCAGTACTTC | CASSQDSPAYEQYF
TRBJ2-5 | TRBV6-5 | - | - | TGTGCCAGCAGTTACTCGAGGGGCGGAGAGACCCAGTACTTC | CASSYSRGGETQYF
TRBJ2-2 | TRBV13 | - | TRBD1 | TGTGCCAGCAGCTCCGGGACAGGGGACCCCATTGGGGAGCTGTTTTTT | CASSSGTGDPIGELFF
TRBJ1-2 | TRBV7-9 | - | - | TGTGCCAGCAGCTTACAAACAGTCAACTATGGCTACACCTTC | CASSLQTVNYGYTF
TRBJ1-2 | TRBV7-2 | - | TRBD1 | TGTGCCAGCAGCTTGGACAGGGGCCCCTATGGCTACACCTTC | CASSLDRGPYGYTF
TRBJ2-3 | TRBV7-3 | - | - | TGTGCCAGCAGCAACCTGGGGGGGCCCCCAGATACGCAGTATTTT | CASSNLGGPPDTQYF
TRBJ2-1 | TRBV7-6 | - | - | TGTGCCAGCAGCCCGGGACTGAGCTCCTACAATGAGCAGTTCTTC | CASSPGLSSYNEQFF
TRBJ2-7 | TRBV7-9 | once | - | TGTGCCAGCAGCCTGCCAGGGTCCTACGAGCAGTACTTC | CASSLPGSYEQYF
TRBJ2-7 | TRBV5-4 | - | TRBD2 | TGTGCCAGCAGTTCTAGCGGGGGGGCCATCGAGCAGTACTTC | CASSSSGGAIEQYF
TRBJ2-7 | TRBV6-1 | - | - | TGTGCCAGCAGTGAAGGACAGGCAAACTCCTACGAGCAGTACTTC | CASSEGQANSYEQYF
TRBJ1-2 | TRBV2 | - | - | TGTGCCAGCTACCCAGGGGAGGGGAGTGGCTACACCTTC | CASYPGEGSGYTF
TRBJ1-2 | TRBV6-5 | - | TRBD1 | TGTGCCAGCAGTTACATCCCCGGGACAGGCTATGGCTACACCTTC | CASSYIPGTGYGYTF
TRBJ1-4 | TRBV7-9 | once | - | TGTGCCAGCAGTTTCCGGGACAACCTTAATGAAAAACTGTTTTTT | CASSFRDNLNEKLFF
TRBJ1-6 | TRBV15 | - | - | TGTGCCACCAGCAGAGATCTGGCTTCACCCCTCCACTTT | CATSRDLASPLHF
TRBJ2-7 | TRBV11-3 | - | - | TGTGCCAGCAGCTTAGATCCGGGCGAGCAGTACTTC | CASSLDPGEQYF
TRBJ2-5 | TRBV9 | - | TRBD2 | TGTGCCAGCAGCGTAGCGGGCGGGGGGGCCCGGGAGACCCAGTACTTC | CASSVAGGGARETQYF
TRBJ2-7 | TRBV4-1 | - | TRBD1 | TGCGCCAGCAGCCAAGCAGGGGGTTACTACGAGCAGTACTTC | CASSQAGGYYEQYF
TRBJ1-1 | TRBV2 | - | TRBD1 | TGTGCCAGCACCCGGACAGGGGAGAACACTGAAGCTTTCTTT | CASTRTGENTEAFF